These 18 T cell receptor beta chains were all obtained from the same sample, sequenced in a study of cytomegalovirus exposure and HLA in healthy donors (dated by TCRdb to about 2017). To prepare the library, the immunoSEQ multiplex PCR assay was applied. A mixture of 60 forward primers for TCR Vbeta segments and 13 reverse primers for TCR Jbeta segments was used in the multiplex PCR. TCRdb stores this immuneACCESS table with in-frame sequences only. Part of the clones is absent; in the studies checked, under half of the shortfall reflects unresolved V genes, and no reason is known for the rest. The sample yields over 150,000 clones; roughly four fifths were counted once. The ten largest account for 3% to 4% of the sample. Sequenced input: PBMCs. The receptors stem from a woman in her 30s in good health and CMV-seropositive.

This chain joins TRBV27 and TRBJ2-1; 9 bases agree with TRBD2. The CDR3 is made up of 14 amino acids. The germline V gene has CDR1 MNHEY and CDR2 SMNVEV (reference sequence). V lost 4 bases and J lost 6; bases outside the gene matches: 4. In DNA, the CDR3 is TGTGCCAGCAGTTCCGGGACTAGCCCCAATGAGCAGTTCTTC. Protein sequence: CASSSGTSPNEQFF.

The chain recombines TRBV5-1 with TRBJ2-7, with 14 bases matching TRBD2. The CDR3 length is 14 residues. The germline CDR1 and CDR2 sequences are SGHRS and YFSETQ. V dropped 6 bases and J dropped 7; count of bases not matched to a gene: 6. The CDR3 loop is CASKPTSGRGEQYF. CDR3 bases: TGCGCCAGCAAACCGACTAGCGGGAGGGGAGAGCAGTACTTC.

The V gene is TRBV28, the J gene TRBJ1-2, with D possibly TRBD1 on 6 matching bases. V lost 1 base, J lost 8 bases, and 17 bases lay in between. The CDR3 runs to 15 residues. Germline values: CDR1 MDHEN, CDR2 SYDVKM. Here the CDR3 DNA reads TGTGCCAGCAGTTTATCAAGAGGGGGTATAGGAGGCTACACCTTC. It yields the protein CASSLSRGGIGGYTF.

Only a few counts were recorded for this clone. The J gene is TRBJ2-7, the V gene TRBV10-2, with 8 bases matching TRBD2. The CDR3 loop spans 13 amino acids. Trimming cost V 4 bases and J 2 bases; bases outside gene matches: 1. Germline V lookup: CDR1 WSHSY, CDR2 SAAADI. This chain's CDR3 is CASSGGGTYEQYF. CDR3 nucleotide sequence: TGCGCCAGCAGTGGCGGGGGGACCTACGAGCAGTACTTC.

This clone has just one count. This sequence joins TRBV6-1 and TRBJ2-7; D ambiguous. V was pared by 6 bases and J by 0 bases, with 6 bases between. This CDR3 spans 12 amino acids. CDR1 is MNHNS and CDR2 is SASEGT in the germline V gene. The CDR3 bases are TGTGCCAGCAGCGGGTCCTCCTACGAGCAGTACTTC. It is translated as CASSGSSYEQYF.

V and J are TRBV19 and TRBJ1-1; no firm D call. The CDR3 sequence is 15 residues long. Germline lookup yields CDR1 LNHDA and CDR2 SQIVND (reference sequence). The ends were cut back, 1 base at V and 1 base at J, with 10 bases in the middle. The CDR3 is CASSIVAHTNTEAFF. CDR3 in DNA: TGTGCCAGTAGTATAGTGGCACACACGAACACTGAAGCTTTCTTT.

About this clone itself: One junction end does not reproduce the germline sequence, and a read error may be involved. V and J are TRBV19 and TRBJ2-1, with a tentative D call TRBD2 (6 bases). Germline V gene sequence: CDR1 LNHDA, CDR2 SQIVND (reference sequence). The CDR3 is 14 residues long. CDR3 loop: CASSSGSIQNEQFF. In DNA form, the CDR3 reads TGTGCCAGCAGTAGCGGTTCGATCCAAAATGAGCAGTTCTTC.

This clone was detected once. The chain uses TRBV28 and TRBJ2-7; 12 bases agree with TRBD2. Germline V gene sequence: CDR1 MDHEN, CDR2 SYDVKM. The CDR3 has 16 amino acids. Trimming took 3 bases from V and 3 from J; bases not matched to a gene: 6. CDR3 residues: CASSFLAGGPYYEQYF. As DNA, the CDR3 is TGTGCCAGCAGTTTCCTAGCGGGAGGGCCTTACTACGAGCAGTACTTC.

The count of this clone is one. The gene calls are TRBV5-1 and TRBJ1-4; 8 bases match TRBD1. V trimming: 5 bases; J trimming: 8 bases; junction bases outside the gene matches: 8. This CDR3 spans 14 amino acids. Germline CDR1 and CDR2: SGHRS and YFSETQ. CDR3 sequence (DNA): TGCGCCAGCAGTCAAGGACAGGGCTACGAAAAACTGTTTTTT. This translates into CASSQGQGYEKLFF.

The CDR3: CASARASGREGKLNIQYF. CDR3 DNA sequence: TGTGCCAGCGCCCGGGCCAGTGGACGGGAGGGCAAATTAAACATTCAGTACTTC. The chain links TRBV7-9 to TRBJ2-4, with 8 nucleotides matching TRBD2. The CDR3 extends over 18 amino acids. The trim removed 8 bases at V and 6 bases at J, leaving 21 bases unmatched. Germline V CDR1 and CDR2: SEHNR, FQNEAQ (reference sequence).

For the CDR3, the DNA is TGTGCCAGCAGCGACACCCCAGCCTACGAGCAGTACTTC. Its protein is CASSDTPAYEQYF. The chain joins TRBV5-4 to TRBJ2-7, with D hard to call. CDR1 SGHNT and CDR2 YYREEE come from the germline V gene (reference sequence). The CDR3 is 13 residues long. Trimming removed 4 bases at V and 2 bases at J, with 10 bases between.

This chain connects TRBV6-5 to TRBJ2-7; 11 bases match TRBD1. The germline V gene encodes CDR1 MNHEY and CDR2 SVGAGI. The length of the CDR3 is 15 residues. The trim removed 6 bases at V and 4 bases at J, leaving 8 bases unmatched. The CDR3 DNA reads TGTGCCAGCAGCAGCCGGGACAGGGGGTCATACGAGCAGTACTTC. Translation gives CASSSRDRGSYEQYF.

This clone has more than one count but fewer than ten. The V and J genes are TRBV18 and TRBJ1-1; no definite D call. The CDR3 sequence is 13 residues long. Germline V gives CDR1 KGHSH, CDR2 LQKENI. With 5 bases removed from V and 5 bases from J, the gap between germline ends came to 12 bases. Here the CDR3 reads CASSYAGITEAFF. The CDR3 bases are TGTGCCAGCTCATACGCCGGGATAACTGAAGCTTTCTTT.

The rearrangement links TRBV5-1 to TRBJ2-1; D may be TRBD2 (7 bases). CDR3 length: 13 amino acids. Germline CDR1 reads SGHRS; CDR2 reads YFSETQ. V dropped 0 bases and J dropped 9 bases, with 10 bases sitting between them. The CDR3 bases are TGCGCCAGCAGCTTGGGCGGGGGCCGTGAGCAGTTCTTC. Translated: CASSLGGGREQFF.

This clone showed up just once. The chain carries TRBV19 and TRBJ1-5; 10 bases are a match to TRBD1. Unmatched junction bases numbered 2, after V lost 6 bases and J lost 6 bases. Per germline, CDR1 LNHDA and CDR2 SQIVND (reference sequence). The CDR3 consists of 13 residues. Written as DNA, the CDR3 is TGTGCCAGTAGACGGACAGGGGGTCAGCCCCAGCATTTT. Amino acid sequence: CASRRTGGQPQHF.

This sequence joins TRBV5-5 and TRBJ1-1; 12 positions agree with TRBD1. The CDR3 spans 16 residues. The V gene end was trimmed by 4 bases and the J gene end by 0 bases; junction bases not matched to a gene: 4. Germline-derived CDR1 and CDR2 are SGHKS and YYEKEE (reference sequence). The CDR3 coding sequence is TGTGCCAGCAGCCCTAGGGACAGGGGGCTGAACACTGAAGCTTTCTTT. It encodes CASSPRDRGLNTEAFF.

CDR3 in DNA: TGTGCCAGCAGCCCAGACAGGGGGCCCCTGAGGGGCCTCCAAAGCCACGAGCAGTACTTC. Its protein is CASSPDRGPLRGLQSHEQYF. This chain joins TRBV14 and TRBJ2-7; TRBD1 matches 10 bases. CDR1 and CDR2 (germline): SGHDN, FVKESK. V trimming: 4 bases; J trimming: 5 bases; junction bases outside the gene matches: 23. The CDR3 contains 20 residues.

This clone was observed a handful of times. The chain carries TRBV18 and TRBJ2-3; weak D call: TRBD1 (6 bases). The germline V gene encodes CDR1 KGHSH and CDR2 LQKENI. The CDR3 totals 16 residues. V dropped 6 bases and J dropped 0 bases, with 16 bases sitting between them. CDR3 in DNA: TGTGCCAGCTCGACGGCGAGGACAGTTAGCACAGATACGCAGTATTTT. Protein product: CASSTARTVSTDTQYF.